Shown below are 26 T cell receptor beta chains from a single sample sequenced in a study of cytomegalovirus exposure and HLA in healthy donors. Researchers ran the PCR with 60 Vbeta and 13 Jbeta primers. The protocol was immunoSEQ multiplex PCR, while the TCRdb copy is restricted to in-frame clones and leaves out a portion. The sample has 200,000 or so clones. Sequencing used PBMCs. The receptors shown here come from a boy between 5 and 17 years old in good health and CMV-seronegative.

The chain joins TRBV4-2 to TRBJ2-1; 11 nucleotides agree with TRBD2. V lost 1 base and J lost 10; bases outside the gene matches: 9. The CDR3 is made up of 16 amino acids. CDR1 is LGHNA and CDR2 is YNFKEQ in the germline V gene. The CDR3 nucleotides read TGTGCCAGCAGCCAAGCGATGGCTAGCGGGGGGAGGGAGCAGTTCTTC. Its translation: CASSQAMASGGREQFF.

DNA of the CDR3: TGCGCCAGCAGCTTGGTTCCGGGGGGCATAGATACGCAGTATTTT. The encoded protein is CASSLVPGGIDTQYF. The chain joins TRBV5-1 to TRBJ2-3; tentative D call: TRBD2 (7 bases). From germline, CDR1 is SGHRS and CDR2 YFSETQ. The CDR3 has 15 residues. V dropped 0 bases and J dropped 5 bases, with 13 bases sitting between them.

The CDR3 DNA is TGTGCCTGGAGTGACAGGGAGCCCTACGAGCAGTACTTC. It is translated as CAWSDREPYEQYF. The chain links TRBV30 to TRBJ2-7; tentative D call: TRBD1 (6 bases). Per the germline V gene, CDR1 is GTSNPN and CDR2 is SVGIG (reference sequence). The CDR3 totals 13 residues. V was cut by 1 base and J by 2 bases, with 9 bases left in between.

The gene calls are TRBV5-1 and TRBJ1-1, with D perhaps matching TRBD1 (6 bases). Germline lookup yields CDR1 SGHRS and CDR2 YFSETQ. This CDR3 spans 15 amino acids. The V and J ends lost 0 bases and 4 bases respectively, with 13 bases between them. Here the CDR3 DNA reads TGCGCCAGCAGCTTGGCCCCTGGACAGAGCACTGAAGCTTTCTTT. Translated: CASSLAPGQSTEAFF.

The chain links TRBV6-1 to TRBJ1-1; TRBD1 aligns across 8 bases. V lost 10 bases, J lost 2 bases, and 6 bases stayed unmatched. The CDR3 length is 13 residues. CDR1 is MNHNS and CDR2 is SASEGT in the germline V gene. The CDR3 DNA is TGTGCCATAAGGGACAGGAGTAACACTGAAGCTTTCTTT. It is translated as CAIRDRSNTEAFF.

This rearrangement joins TRBV28 to TRBJ1-1, with a weak D call TRBD1 (6 bases). The CDR3 totals 18 residues. CDR1 MDHEN and CDR2 SYDVKM come from the germline V gene. V gave up 6 bases and J gave up 0 bases, with 23 bases separating them. CDR3 nucleotides: TGTGCCAGCAGCCGGGGGGGGGCAAAAGGATTTGTGAACACTGAAGCTTTCTTT. It yields the protein CASSRGGAKGFVNTEAFF.

The V and J genes are TRBV27 and TRBJ1-4, with D unclear. This CDR3 is 14 amino acids long. Looked up from germline, CDR1 is MNHEY and CDR2 is SMNVEV (reference sequence). With 8 bases removed from V and 5 bases from J, the gap between germline ends came to 15 bases. The CDR3 nucleotides are TGTGCCAGCGGATTGACATATGGAAATGAAAAACTGTTTTTT. It codes for CASGLTYGNEKLFF.

The CDR3 protein is CASSSFGGYTINQPQHF. The CDR3 region has the DNA TGTGCCAGCAGTTCTTTCGGGGGGTATACTATTAATCAGCCCCAGCATTTT. The gene calls are TRBV2 and TRBJ1-5; perhaps TRBD1 as D (5 bases). The CDR3 is 17 residues long. Germline CDR1 and CDR2: SNHLY and FYNNEI. V was cut by 5 bases and J by 4 bases, with 21 bases left in between.

The chain links TRBV27 to TRBJ2-1, with 9 bases aligning to TRBD2. Germline V gene lookup returns CDR1 MNHEY and CDR2 SMNVEV (reference sequence). This CDR3 contains 17 residues. Trimming took 5 bases from V and 3 from J; bases not matched to a gene: 11. CDR3 DNA: TGTGCCAGCAGTACCCTTGTGCGGGGGGGGTACTACAATGAGCAGTTCTTC. Its protein product is CASSTLVRGGYYNEQFF.

The rearrangement joins TRBV29-1 to TRBJ1-2, with TRBD1 matching 7 bases. In germline, CDR1 is SQVTM, CDR2 ANQGSEA. Losses at the gene ends were 6 bases for V and 4 bases for J; bases not matched to a gene: 11. The CDR3 covers 14 residues. The CDR3 spells CSVVGGQLSYGYTF. In DNA form, the CDR3 reads TGCAGCGTCGTGGGGGGACAGCTATCCTATGGCTACACCTTC.

This rearrangement joins TRBV18 to TRBJ1-4; D call uncertain. Germline values: CDR1 KGHSH, CDR2 LQKENI. Trimming shortened V by 1 base and J by 3 bases, and 6 bases separated the two germline ends. The CDR3 length is 14 residues. CDR3 sequence reads: CASSPQGANEKLFF. CDR3 coding DNA: TGTGCCAGCTCACCACAGGGAGCTAATGAAAAACTGTTTTTT.

The chain links TRBV9 to TRBJ2-1; tentative D call: TRBD2 (5 bases). Germline CDR1 and CDR2: SGDLS and YYNGEE. The CDR3 has 13 residues. V lost 4 bases and J 6 bases, leaving 11 bases between the germline ends. The CDR3 DNA reads as TGTGCCAGCAGCCCTGGGAGCCCCAATGAGCAGTTCTTC. It codes for CASSPGSPNEQFF.

The V gene is TRBV7-9, the J gene TRBJ2-1, with D perhaps matching TRBD2 (7 bases). With 5 bases removed from V and 6 bases from J, the gap between germline ends came to 17 bases. From germline, CDR1 is SEHNR and CDR2 FQNEAQ (reference sequence). CDR3 size: 15 residues. CDR3 amino acids: CASSLTGAGVNEQFF. The CDR3, as DNA: TGTGCCAGCAGCCTAACGGGGGCGGGAGTCAATGAGCAGTTCTTC. Looking up the rest from reference TRBV7-9 and TRBJ2-1 gives the full variable domain: DTGVSQNPRHKITKRGQNVTFRCDPISEHNRLYWYRQTLGQGPEFLTYFQNEAQLEKSRLLSDRFSAERPKGSFSTLEIQRTEQGDSAMYLCASSLTGAGVNEQFFGPGTRLTVL.

The rearrangement links TRBV10-3 to TRBJ1-2; D not resolved. With 8 bases removed from V and 4 bases from J, the gap between germline ends came to 11 bases. The CDR3 runs 12 residues. Germline CDR1 reads ENHRY; CDR2 reads SYGVKD. CDR3 in amino acids: CAIGEVRYGYTF. The DNA of the CDR3 is TGTGCCATCGGGGAGGTGCGCTATGGCTACACCTTC.

The chain employs TRBV4-3 and TRBJ2-3, with TRBD2 matching over 13 bases. This CDR3 has 15 residues. Germline CDR1 LGHNA, CDR2 YSLEER. The V and J ends lost 3 bases and 4 bases, in that order; junction bases with no gene match: 1. In DNA, the CDR3 is TGCGCCAGCAGCCAGACTAGCGGGGGGCCAGATACGCAGTATTTT. It encodes CASSQTSGGPDTQYF.

The CDR3 spells CSVQGSGDTQYF. The CDR3 bases are TGCAGCGTCCAAGGCTCGGGGGATACGCAGTATTTT. The chain is built from TRBV29-1 and TRBJ2-3, with D maybe TRBD2 (5 bases). The CDR3 consists of 12 residues. CDR1 and CDR2 (germline): SQVTM, ANQGSEA. V was shortened by 6 bases and J by 6 bases, with 13 bases between the two germline ends.

The V call is TRBV5-1, the J call TRBJ1-4; 9 bases align to TRBD1. J gave up 7 bases and V 4 bases, and 8 bases lay outside the gene matches. Germline V gene sequence: CDR1 SGHRS, CDR2 YFSETQ. This CDR3 region has 15 residues. For the CDR3, the DNA is TGCGCCAGCAGCACAACCGGGACAGGGAGTGAAAAACTGTTTTTT. Protein sequence: CASSTTGTGSEKLFF.

This chain joins TRBV5-1 and TRBJ2-3, with TRBD1 as a possible D gene (7 bases). Germline CDR1 SGHRS, CDR2 YFSETQ. CDR3 length: 16 amino acids. V was clipped by 3 bases and J by 3 bases, with 17 bases between them. The CDR3 coding sequence is TGCGCCAGCAGCTCCCCCCAGGGGGGCATGACAGATACGCAGTATTTT. Translated: CASSSPQGGMTDTQYF.

V is TRBV9 and J is TRBJ1-2, with D possibly matching TRBD1 (6 bases). Trimming removed 2 bases at V and 8 bases at J, with 22 bases between. Germline V CDR1 and CDR2: SGDLS, YYNGEE. There are 16 residues in the CDR3. The CDR3 is CASSVDFKGVFGGYTF. The CDR3 region has the DNA TGTGCCAGCAGCGTCGATTTTAAGGGGGTATTTGGAGGCTACACCTTC.

The chain employs TRBV7-8 and TRBJ1-2, with D possibly being TRBD1 (5 bases). The CDR3 sequence is 11 residues long. The germline gives CDR1 SGHVS, CDR2 FQNEAQ. V was trimmed by 5 bases and J by 5 bases, leaving 6 bases between them. The CDR3 loop is CASSPGYGYTF. The CDR3 DNA reads as TGTGCCAGCAGCCCAGGGTATGGCTACACCTTC.

The V call is TRBV19, the J call TRBJ1-1; D is uncertain. CDR1 and CDR2 from the germline V gene are LNHDA and SQIVND (reference sequence). The V gene lost 8 bases and the J gene lost 5 bases, with 21 bases spanning the gap. The CDR3 runs 15 residues. The CDR3 nucleotides are TGTGCCAGTGGTAAAGTCCAAGAAGTACGGACTGAAGCTTTCTTT. The encoded protein is CASGKVQEVRTEAFF.

The chain joins TRBV30 to TRBJ2-1; TRBD2 agrees at 10 bases. Germline CDR1 reads GTSNPN; CDR2 reads SVGIG (reference sequence). The CDR3 extends over 17 amino acids. J was trimmed by 5 bases and V by 1 base; bases with no gene match: 11. The CDR3 sequence is CAWSGSSGGQLNNEQFF. In DNA, the CDR3 is TGTGCCTGGAGTGGATCTAGCGGGGGCCAACTAAACAATGAGCAGTTCTTC.

The chain couples TRBV6-5 to TRBJ2-5; 8 positions agree with TRBD2. There are 14 residues in the CDR3. CDR1 is MNHEY, CDR2 SVGAGI, per germline. With V trimmed by 8 bases and J by 2 bases, 7 bases remained unmatched. CDR3 bases: TGTGCCAGCGGACGGGGGGGCCGGCAAGAGACCCAGTACTTC. This sequence encodes CASGRGGRQETQYF.

For the CDR3, the DNA is TGTGCCAGTGCAGGGGCTCTCAGGGCCGGGGAGCTGTTTTTT. Amino acid sequence: CASAGALRAGELFF. The chain recombines TRBV2 with TRBJ2-2, with a possible D match to TRBD1 (6 bases). Per the germline V gene, CDR1 is SNHLY and CDR2 is FYNNEI. The CDR3 is 14 amino acids. With 9 bases removed from V and 6 bases from J, the gap between germline ends came to 17 bases.

This chain links TRBV5-1 with TRBJ1-6; D call uncertain. V shed 1 base and J shed 5 bases, with 13 bases lying between them. The germline CDR1 and CDR2 sequences are SGHRS and YFSETQ. The CDR3 spans 16 residues. The CDR3 DNA reads as TGCGCCAGCAGCTTGTCCGGGTACCTCGATAATTCACCCCTCCACTTT. This encodes CASSLSGYLDNSPLHF.

The genes are TRBV10-1 and TRBJ2-1; TRBD1 matches at 12 bases. The CDR3 is 16 amino acids. Germline assignment: CDR1 WNHNN and CDR2 SYGVQD (reference sequence). The junction had 6 bases not matched to a gene; V was cut back by 4 bases and J by 5 bases. The CDR3 protein is CASSAAGQGADNEQFF. The DNA for the CDR3 is TGCGCCAGCAGTGCCGCGGGACAGGGGGCCGACAATGAGCAGTTCTTC.